This T cell receptor beta chain is from a study of CD8 T cells in ankylosing spondylitis. Germline CDR1 reads LGHNA; CDR2 reads YSLEER. This CDR3 contains 16 residues. V lost 1 base and J lost 0, with 11 bases in between. Regarding the study as a whole: What appeared characteristic of ankylosing spondylitis blood was a TCR beta motif of fewer than ten highly homologous variants.

TCRdb reprocessed the 5' RACE reads via MiXCR and lists one record per CDR3 protein. Of about 840,000 distinct CDR3 sequences listed, 10% to 15% are singletons. This clonotype was seen at least ten times. Its antigen remains unidentified. J is TRBJ2-3 and V is TRBV4-3; either TRBD1 or TRBD2 may supply D (5 bases each). The source of this sequence is a male donor with ankylosing spondylitis. What was sequenced was blood, either unsorted or a sorted T cell fraction (not recorded which). The CDR3 region is CASSQGTWGSTDTQYF. The CDR3 DNA follows: TGCGCCAGCAGCCAAGGAACGTGGGGGAGCACAGATACGCAGTATTTT.